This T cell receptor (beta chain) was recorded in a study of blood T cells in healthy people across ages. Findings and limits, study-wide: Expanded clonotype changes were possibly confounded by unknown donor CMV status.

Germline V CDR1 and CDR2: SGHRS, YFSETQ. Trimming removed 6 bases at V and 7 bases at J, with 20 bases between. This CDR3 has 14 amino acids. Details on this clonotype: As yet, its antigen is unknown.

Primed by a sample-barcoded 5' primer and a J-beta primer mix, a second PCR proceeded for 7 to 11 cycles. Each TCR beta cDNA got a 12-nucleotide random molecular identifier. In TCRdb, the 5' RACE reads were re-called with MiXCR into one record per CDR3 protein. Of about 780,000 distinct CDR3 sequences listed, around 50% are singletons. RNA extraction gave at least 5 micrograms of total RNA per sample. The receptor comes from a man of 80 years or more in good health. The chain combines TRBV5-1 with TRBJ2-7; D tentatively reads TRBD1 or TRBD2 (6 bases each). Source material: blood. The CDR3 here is CASTSGGGRGEQYF. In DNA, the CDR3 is TGCGCCAGCACCTCAGGAGGGGGACGAGGGGAGCAGTACTTC.